The 24 T cell receptor beta chains given below trace back to one sample, sequenced in a study of control samples from healthy donors and cancer patients. Assay: immunoSEQ multiplex PCR; the TCRdb copy retains only in-frame clones and omits some. The sample yields approximately 230,000 clones, around 79% seen once. Sequencing used PBMCs. Receptors were obtained from a woman aged 55-69 years with lung cancer.

This rearrangement joins TRBV5-1 to TRBJ2-3; TRBD1 is a possible D gene (5 bases). The V end lost 2 bases, the J end lost 2 bases, and 9 bases lay between the germline ends. Germline V CDR1 and CDR2: SGHRS, YFSETQ. The CDR3 consists of 14 residues. The CDR3 sequence is CASSFQGSTDTQYF. In nucleotides, the CDR3 is TGCGCCAGCAGCTTCCAGGGTTCCACAGATACGCAGTATTTT.

The rearrangement uses TRBV7-8 and TRBJ2-7; 10 positions match TRBD2. Germline-derived CDR1 and CDR2 are SGHVS and FQNEAQ. V lost 5 bases and J lost 5; bases outside the gene matches: 9. The CDR3 runs to 15 residues. The DNA for the CDR3 is TGTGCCAGCAGCCCCCAAGCGGGAGGGCCCCACGAGCAGTACTTC. This gives the protein CASSPQAGGPHEQYF.

This sequence joins TRBV5-1 and TRBJ2-3; D gene uncertain. V was clipped by 4 bases and J by 0 bases, with 12 bases between them. Per the germline V gene, CDR1 is SGHRS and CDR2 is YFSETQ. The CDR3 has 15 residues. The CDR3 DNA reads TGCGCCAGCAGCCTCCAACTAACTAGCACAGATACGCAGTATTTT. Its translation is CASSLQLTSTDTQYF.

V is TRBV11-2 and J is TRBJ2-1; the match to TRBD2 covers 10 bases. V lost 5 bases, J lost 2 bases, and 3 bases stayed unmatched. Germline V gene sequence: CDR1 SGHAT, CDR2 FQNNGV. The CDR3 contains 15 residues. The DNA of the CDR3 is TGTGCCAGCAGCCCTCTAGCGGGAGCCTACAATGAGCAGTTCTTC. The encoded protein is CASSPLAGAYNEQFF.

Here the CDR3 reads CASSVAPGGFDTQYF. The CDR3 DNA follows: TGTGCCAGCAGCGTAGCGCCGGGAGGTTTTGATACGCAGTATTTT. The chain joins TRBV9 to TRBJ2-3, with 7 bases matching TRBD2. Germline lookup yields CDR1 SGDLS and CDR2 YYNGEE. V was clipped by 0 bases and J by 6 bases; unmatched bases: 7. CDR3 length: 15 residues.

This CDR3 is CASSARKQRGEQFF. CDR3 in DNA: TGTGCCAGCAGCGCCCGGAAACAGAGGGGTGAGCAGTTCTTC. The chain has TRBV21-1 and TRBJ2-1. TRBV21-1 is a known pseudogene. This CDR3 spans 14 amino acids.

The genes are TRBV3-1 (or the pseudogene TRBV3-2) and TRBJ2-1, with 9 bases aligning to TRBD2. Germline CDR1 LGHDT, CDR2 YNNKEL (reference sequence). After removal of 4 bases from V and 1 base from J, the junction contained 2 bases not matched to a gene. This CDR3 spans 15 amino acids. CDR3 nucleotide sequence: TGTGCCAGCAGCCCTAGCGGGAATTCCTACAATGAGCAGTTCTTC. Amino acids: CASSPSGNSYNEQFF.

The chain uses TRBV25-1 and TRBJ1-1; TRBD1 is a possible D gene (6 bases). Trimming stripped 3 bases from V and 3 bases from J, with 11 bases between. The CDR3 runs to 14 residues. Looked up from germline, CDR1 is MGHDK and CDR2 is SYGVNS. CDR3 in amino acids: CASSEYRDHTEAFF. In nucleotides, the CDR3 is TGTGCCAGCAGTGAGTACAGGGATCACACTGAAGCTTTCTTT. Variable domain in full (rest from reference TRBV25-1 and TRBJ1-1): EADIYQTPRYLVIGTGKKITLECSQTMGHDKMYWYQQDPGMELHLIHYSYGVNSTEKGDLSSESTVSRIRTEHFPLTLESARPSHTSQYLCASSEYRDHTEAFFGQGTRLTVV.

The V and J genes are TRBV5-8 and TRBJ2-3; D may correspond to TRBD1 or TRBD2 (6 bases each). Germline V CDR1 and CDR2: SGHTS, YDEGEE. V lost 0 bases and J 4 bases, leaving 12 bases between the germline ends. The length of the CDR3 is 15 residues. CDR3 sequence: CASSLASGAADTQYF. The CDR3 coding sequence is TGTGCCAGCAGCTTGGCTTCGGGGGCCGCAGATACGCAGTATTTT.

The rearrangement joins TRBV4-1 to TRBJ2-1, with D uncertain. The V end lost 4 bases, the J end lost 9 bases, and 22 bases lay between the germline ends. CDR3 size: 16 residues. CDR1 and CDR2 from the germline V gene are MGHRA and YSYEKL. The CDR3: CASSPPLGPLTGEQFF. The CDR3 DNA follows: TGCGCCAGCAGCCCACCCCTCGGGCCGTTGACCGGTGAGCAGTTCTTC.

The chain uses TRBV5-1 and TRBJ1-3, with D perhaps matching TRBD1 (5 bases). The CDR3 contains 15 residues. V lost 0 bases and J 0 bases, leaving 7 bases between the germline ends. The germline CDR1 and CDR2 sequences are SGHRS and YFSETQ. CDR3 protein: CASSLGQFSGNTIYF. The CDR3, as DNA: TGCGCCAGCAGCTTGGGACAGTTCTCTGGAAACACCATATATTTT.

The genes are TRBV27 and TRBJ2-5, with D possibly being TRBD1 (5 bases). Germline V gives CDR1 MNHEY, CDR2 SMNVEV (reference sequence). The CDR3 is made up of 15 amino acids. V lost 6 bases and J lost 2, with 16 bases in between. CDR3 nucleotide sequence: TGTGCCAGCAGACTAAGGGGCGACAGACAAGAGACCCAGTACTTC. This gives the protein CASRLRGDRQETQYF.

V and J are TRBV5-1 and TRBJ2-3, with 11 bases aligning to TRBD2. The V and J ends lost 3 bases and 2 bases, in that order; junction bases with no gene match: 8. Germline lookup yields CDR1 SGHRS and CDR2 YFSETQ. This CDR3 has 17 residues. CDR3 DNA: TGCGCCAGCAGCTACGGGGTGACTAGCGGGGACACAGATACGCAGTATTTT. This gives the protein CASSYGVTSGDTDTQYF. Supplemented by reference TRBV5-1 and TRBJ2-3, the full variable domain reads KAGVTQTPRYLIKTRGQQVTLSCSPISGHRSVSWYQQTPGQGLQFLFEYFSETQRNKGNFPGRFSGRQFSNSRSEMNVSTLELGDSALYLCASSYGVTSGDTDTQYFGPGTRLTVL.

The rearrangement joins TRBV19 to TRBJ2-7; D is possibly TRBD1 or TRBD2 (7 bases each). Germline values: CDR1 LNHDA, CDR2 SQIVND (reference sequence). V lost 7 bases and J 6 bases, leaving 16 bases between the germline ends. The CDR3 has 13 residues. CDR3 sequence: CASTPAGGGEQYF. The CDR3 DNA is TGTGCCAGTACTCCAGCAGGGGGGGGCGAGCAGTACTTC.

The CDR3 protein is CASSEWASVYEQYF. CDR3 coding DNA: TGTGCCAGCAGTGAGTGGGCCAGCGTCTACGAGCAGTACTTC. The V call is TRBV25-1, the J call TRBJ2-7; the D is unclear. V lost 3 bases to trimming and J lost 3 bases, with 12 bases between them. Looked up from germline, CDR1 is MGHDK and CDR2 is SYGVNS. This CDR3 has 14 residues.

This clone was counted once. The J gene is TRBJ2-2, the V gene TRBV7-6; D not resolved. V lost 11 bases to trimming and J lost 5 bases, with 15 bases between them. Germline assignment: CDR1 SGHVS and CDR2 FNYEAQ. There are 13 residues in the CDR3. CDR3 amino acids: CAGTSSKTGELFF. The CDR3 DNA sequence: TGTGCCGGTACGTCCAGCAAAACCGGGGAGCTGTTTTTT.

This clone was observed a few times. The chain combines TRBV19 with TRBJ1-2; D remains unclear. The V end was cut by 4 bases, the J end by 0 bases, with 12 bases between. Germline CDR1 LNHDA, CDR2 SQIVND (reference sequence). The CDR3 consists of 15 residues. The chain's CDR3 is CASSRGQAPNYGYTF. In DNA, the CDR3 is TGTGCCAGTAGTAGAGGGCAGGCACCTAACTATGGCTACACCTTC.

V is TRBV28 and J is TRBJ2-1; no firm D call. CDR3 size: 15 residues. The ends were cut back, 3 bases at V and 4 bases at J, with 13 bases in the middle. CDR1 MDHEN and CDR2 SYDVKM come from the germline V gene. The CDR3 region is CASSFPSGRYNEQFF. Here the CDR3 DNA reads TGTGCCAGCAGTTTCCCCTCCGGACGGTACAATGAGCAGTTCTTC. The complete variable domain, with remaining parts taken from reference TRBV28 and TRBJ2-1, reads DVKVTQSSRYLVKRTGEKVFLECVQDMDHENMFWYRQDPGLGLRLIYFSYDVKMKEKGDIPEGYSVSREKKERFSLILESASTNQTSMYLCASSFPSGRYNEQFFGPGTRLTVL.

The CDR3 loop reads CASISSGSADTQYF. CDR3 nucleotide sequence: TGTGCCAGCATCTCTAGCGGGAGTGCAGATACGCAGTATTTT. V is TRBV2 and J is TRBJ2-3; the match to TRBD2 covers 10 bases. CDR1 is SNHLY, CDR2 FYNNEI, per germline. V shed 7 bases, J shed 4 bases, and the junction held 5 bases outside the gene matches. This CDR3 is 14 amino acids long.

J is TRBJ2-5 and V is TRBV15; 10 bases fit TRBD2. With 1 base clipped from V and 7 bases from J, the junction kept 9 bases outside the gene matches. The CDR3 runs 16 residues. From germline, CDR1 is LNHNV and CDR2 YYDKDF (reference sequence). CDR3: CATSRGSGGAVGTQYF. For the CDR3, the DNA is TGTGCCACCAGCAGAGGCAGCGGGGGGGCCGTGGGGACCCAGTACTTC.

This clone occurred once. The chain carries TRBV19 and TRBJ1-5; no clear D gene. The length of the CDR3 is 12 residues. Trimming stripped 3 bases from V and 9 bases from J, with 9 bases between. The germline gives CDR1 LNHDA, CDR2 SQIVND (reference sequence). Written as DNA, the CDR3 is TGTGCCAGTAGTATGAGGGATCGGCCCCAGCATTTT. Its translation is CASSMRDRPQHF.

This clone was seen a handful of times. DNA of the CDR3: TGTGCCAGTAGTATCAACGGTCGGAATGAGCAGTTCTTC. Translated: CASSINGRNEQFF. The genes are TRBV19 and TRBJ2-1; D is ambiguous. The V gene lost 3 bases and the J gene lost 7 bases, with 10 bases spanning the gap. CDR3 length equals 13 residues. The germline V gene has CDR1 LNHDA and CDR2 SQIVND (reference sequence).

The rearrangement joins TRBV18 to TRBJ2-7; the D gene is possibly TRBD1 (7 bases). The CDR3 spans 15 residues. V was trimmed by 5 bases and J by 0 bases, leaving 14 bases between them. Germline V CDR1 and CDR2: KGHSH, LQKENI. CDR3 nucleotides: TGTGCCAGCTCATCACGACAGGGAGGCTCCTACGAGCAGTACTTC. Protein sequence: CASSSRQGGSYEQYF.

The chain carries TRBV13 and TRBJ2-3; 11 bases agree with TRBD2. The CDR3 spans 15 residues. V gave up 5 bases and J gave up 1 base; unmatched junction bases: 2. Germline CDR1 and CDR2: PRHDT and FYEKMQ (reference sequence). CDR3 loop: CASSLLAGGTDTQYF. DNA of the CDR3: TGTGCCAGCAGCCTACTAGCGGGGGGCACAGATACGCAGTATTTT.